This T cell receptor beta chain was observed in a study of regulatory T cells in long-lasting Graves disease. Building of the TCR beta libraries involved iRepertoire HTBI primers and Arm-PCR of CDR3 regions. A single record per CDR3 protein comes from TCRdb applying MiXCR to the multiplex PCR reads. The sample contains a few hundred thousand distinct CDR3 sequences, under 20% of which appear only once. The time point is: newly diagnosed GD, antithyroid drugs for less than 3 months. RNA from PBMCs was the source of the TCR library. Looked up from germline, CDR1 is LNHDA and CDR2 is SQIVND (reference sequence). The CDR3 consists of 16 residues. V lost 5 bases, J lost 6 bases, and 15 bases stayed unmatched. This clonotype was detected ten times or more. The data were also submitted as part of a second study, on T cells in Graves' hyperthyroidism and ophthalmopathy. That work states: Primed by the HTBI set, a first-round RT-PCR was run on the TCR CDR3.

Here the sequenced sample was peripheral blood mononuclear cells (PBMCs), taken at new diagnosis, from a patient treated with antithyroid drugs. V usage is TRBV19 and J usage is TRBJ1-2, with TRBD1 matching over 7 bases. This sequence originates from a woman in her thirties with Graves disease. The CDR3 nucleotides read TGTGCCAGTAGTCCCCGCTTCGAGGGGGCGGGAAATGGCTACACCTTC. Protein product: CASSPRFEGAGNGYTF.